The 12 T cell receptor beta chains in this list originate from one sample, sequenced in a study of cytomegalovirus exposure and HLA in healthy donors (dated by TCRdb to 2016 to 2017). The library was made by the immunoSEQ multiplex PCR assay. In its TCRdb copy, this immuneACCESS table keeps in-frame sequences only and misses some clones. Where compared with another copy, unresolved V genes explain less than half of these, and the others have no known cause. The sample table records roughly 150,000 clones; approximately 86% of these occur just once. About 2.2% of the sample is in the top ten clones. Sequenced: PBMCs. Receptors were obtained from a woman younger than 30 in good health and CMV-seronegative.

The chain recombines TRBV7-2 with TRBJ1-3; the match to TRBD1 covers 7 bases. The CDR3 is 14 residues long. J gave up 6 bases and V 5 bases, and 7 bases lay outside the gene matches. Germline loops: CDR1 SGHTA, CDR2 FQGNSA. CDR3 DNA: TGTGCCAGCAGCCCGACAGGGTTCCAAAACACCATATATTTT. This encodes CASSPTGFQNTIYF.

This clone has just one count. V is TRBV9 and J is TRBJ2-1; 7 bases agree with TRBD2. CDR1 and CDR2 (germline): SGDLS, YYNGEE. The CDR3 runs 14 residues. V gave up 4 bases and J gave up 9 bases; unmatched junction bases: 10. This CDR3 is CASSLAVWGGEQFF. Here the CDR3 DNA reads TGTGCCAGCAGCCTAGCGGTCTGGGGAGGTGAGCAGTTCTTC. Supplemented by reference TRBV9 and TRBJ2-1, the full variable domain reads DSGVTQTPKHLITATGQRVTLRCSPRSGDLSVYWYQQSLDQGLQFLIQYYNGEERAKGNILERFSAQQFPDLHSELNLSSLELGDSALYFCASSLAVWGGEQFFGPGTRLTVL.

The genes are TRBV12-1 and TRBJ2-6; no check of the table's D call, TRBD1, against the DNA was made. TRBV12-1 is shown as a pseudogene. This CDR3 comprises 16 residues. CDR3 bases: TGTGCCAGCAGCGTGATAGGACAAAGTCGGGCCAACGTCCTGACTTTC. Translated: CASSVIGQSRANVLTF.

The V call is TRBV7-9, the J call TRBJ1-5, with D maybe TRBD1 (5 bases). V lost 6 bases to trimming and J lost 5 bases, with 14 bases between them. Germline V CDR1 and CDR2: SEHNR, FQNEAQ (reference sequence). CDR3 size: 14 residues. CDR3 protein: CASSFSGKDQPQHF. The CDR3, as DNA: TGTGCCAGCAGTTTTTCAGGGAAGGATCAGCCCCAGCATTTT.

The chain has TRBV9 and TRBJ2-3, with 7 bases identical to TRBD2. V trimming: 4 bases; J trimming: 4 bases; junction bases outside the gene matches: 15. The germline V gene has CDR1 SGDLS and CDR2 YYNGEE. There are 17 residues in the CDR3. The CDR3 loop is CASSTRSGRRDPDTQYF. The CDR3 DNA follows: TGTGCCAGCAGCACACGTTCCGGGAGGCGAGACCCAGATACGCAGTATTTT.

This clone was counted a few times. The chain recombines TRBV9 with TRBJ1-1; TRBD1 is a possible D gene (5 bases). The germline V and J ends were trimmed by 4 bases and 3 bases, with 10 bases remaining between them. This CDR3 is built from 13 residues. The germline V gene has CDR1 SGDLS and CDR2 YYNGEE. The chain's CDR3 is CASSPGGDTEAFF. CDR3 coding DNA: TGTGCCAGCAGCCCGGGGGGGGACACTGAAGCTTTCTTT.

The CDR3 DNA reads as TGCGCCAGCAGTGATACGGGGGAGCTAACAGATACGCAGTATTTT. This gives the protein CASSDTGELTDTQYF. The chain couples TRBV10-1 to TRBJ2-3, with D possibly matching TRBD2 (6 bases). Trimming cost V 3 bases and J 3 bases, with 13 bases left between them. Germline values: CDR1 WNHNN, CDR2 SYGVQD (reference sequence). This CDR3 is built from 15 residues.

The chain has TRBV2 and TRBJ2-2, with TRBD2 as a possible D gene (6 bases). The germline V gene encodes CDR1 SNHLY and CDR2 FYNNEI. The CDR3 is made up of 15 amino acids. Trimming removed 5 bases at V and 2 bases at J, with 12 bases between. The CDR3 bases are TGTGCCAGCAGTCGACTAGTCCGCAACACCGGGGAGCTGTTTTTT. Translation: CASSRLVRNTGELFF.

The CDR3 region is CAWSDSPNEKLFF. Here the CDR3 DNA reads TGTGCCTGGTCGGACAGCCCTAATGAAAAACTGTTTTTT. The chain is built from TRBV30 and TRBJ1-4, with a tentative D call TRBD1 (6 bases). The V end lost 5 bases, the J end lost 3 bases, and 10 bases lay between the germline ends. Germline values: CDR1 GTSNPN, CDR2 SVGIG (reference sequence). The CDR3 is 13 amino acids. The entire variable domain, with the rest obtained from reference TRBV30 and TRBJ1-4, is as follows: SQTIHQWPATLVQPVGSPLSLECTVEGTSNPNLYWYRQAAGRGLQLLFYSVGIGQISSEVPQNLSASRPQDRQFILSSKKLLLSDSGFYLCAWSDSPNEKLFFGSGTQLSVL.

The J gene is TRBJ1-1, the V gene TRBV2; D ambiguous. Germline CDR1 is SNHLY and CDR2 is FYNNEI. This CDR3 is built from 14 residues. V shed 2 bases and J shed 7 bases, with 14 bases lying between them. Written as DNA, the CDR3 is TGTGCCAGCAGTGAACGTCCGGCGGAGAATGAAGCTTTCTTT. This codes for CASSERPAENEAFF.

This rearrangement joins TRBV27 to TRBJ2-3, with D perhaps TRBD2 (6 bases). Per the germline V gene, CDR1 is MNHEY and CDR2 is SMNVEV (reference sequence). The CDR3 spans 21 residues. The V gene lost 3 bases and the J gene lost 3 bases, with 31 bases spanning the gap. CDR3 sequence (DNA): TGTGCCAGCAGTTTTCAGTTTAGGATGCCGCTCGGCGGGAATACAACAGATACGCAGTATTTT. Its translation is CASSFQFRMPLGGNTTDTQYF.

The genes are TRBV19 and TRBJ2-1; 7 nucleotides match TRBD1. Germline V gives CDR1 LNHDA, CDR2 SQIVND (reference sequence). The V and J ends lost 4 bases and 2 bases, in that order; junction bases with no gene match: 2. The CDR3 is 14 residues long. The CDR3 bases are TGTGCCAGTAGTAAGACAGGGACCTACAATGAGCAGTTCTTC. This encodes CASSKTGTYNEQFF.